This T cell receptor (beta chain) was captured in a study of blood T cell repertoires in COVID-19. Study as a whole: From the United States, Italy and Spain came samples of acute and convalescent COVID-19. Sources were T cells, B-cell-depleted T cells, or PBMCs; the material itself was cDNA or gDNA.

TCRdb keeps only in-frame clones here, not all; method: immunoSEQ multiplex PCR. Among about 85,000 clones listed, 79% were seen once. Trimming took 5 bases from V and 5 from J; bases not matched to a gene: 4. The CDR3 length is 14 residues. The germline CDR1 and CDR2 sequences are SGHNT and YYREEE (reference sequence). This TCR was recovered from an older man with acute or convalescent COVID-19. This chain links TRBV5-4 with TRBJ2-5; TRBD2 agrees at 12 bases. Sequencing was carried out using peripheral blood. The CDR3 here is CASRLAGGRETQYF. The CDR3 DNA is TGTGCCAGCAGACTAGCGGGGGGTCGGGAGACCCAGTACTTC. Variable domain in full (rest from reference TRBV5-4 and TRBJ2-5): ETGVTQSPTHLIKTRGQQVTLRCSSQSGHNTVSWYQQALGQGPQFIFQYYREEENGRGNFPPRFSGLQFPNYSSELNVNALELDDSALYLCASRLAGGRETQYFGPGTRLLVL.